These T cell receptor beta chains were read from a single sample in a study of blood T cell repertoires in COVID-19. Here immunoSEQ multiplex PCR was the method, and the copy in TCRdb shows in-frame clones only, minus some. The profile shows 130,000 or so clones, 85% to 90% of them singletons. Specimen: peripheral blood. The receptors stem from a man in his sixties or seventies with active COVID-19. Each CDR3 is given without its conserved first and last residue. Each record gives: CDR3 protein, V gene, J gene.

CDR3aa: ATRGATYQETQY
v_gene: TRBV28
j_gene: TRBJ2-5

CDR3aa: ASSYRTGRTIY
v_gene: TRBV6-2/TRBV6-3
j_gene: TRBJ1-3

CDR3aa: ACGKIYEQY
v_gene: TRBV28
j_gene: TRBJ2-7

CDR3aa: ATSDGLAERARNEQF
v_gene: TRBV24-1
j_gene: TRBJ2-1

CDR3aa: ASSSPRTGSYEQY
v_gene: TRBV28
j_gene: TRBJ2-7

CDR3aa: ASTPTGGQEGNTGELF
v_gene: TRBV19
j_gene: TRBJ2-2

CDR3aa: ASSDRGETQY
v_gene: TRBV2
j_gene: TRBJ2-5

CDR3aa: ASSPSGLSYEQY
v_gene: TRBV14
j_gene: TRBJ2-7

CDR3aa: ACLSPGLAGEGQETQY
v_gene: TRBV28
j_gene: TRBJ2-5

CDR3aa: ASSATPTVSNTEAF
v_gene: TRBV9
j_gene: TRBJ1-1

CDR3aa: ASSPLQGDQPQH
v_gene: TRBV7-9
j_gene: TRBJ1-5

CDR3aa: ATSESTGGNQETQY
v_gene: TRBV24-1
j_gene: TRBJ2-5

CDR3aa: ASSMGGEQY
v_gene: TRBV2
j_gene: TRBJ2-7

CDR3aa: ASSTGQGRNTEAF
v_gene: TRBV5-4
j_gene: TRBJ1-1

CDR3aa: ASRPQGRGPFNT
v_gene: TRBV28
j_gene: TRBJ1-2

CDR3aa: ASSSRLAGGDTQY
v_gene: TRBV28
j_gene: TRBJ2-3

CDR3aa: ASSSGTGDGETQY
v_gene: TRBV5-6
j_gene: TRBJ2-5

CDR3aa: ASSPWTGRDTQY
v_gene: TRBV9
j_gene: TRBJ2-3

CDR3aa: ASSEQARTGRSEKLF
v_gene: TRBV25-1
j_gene: TRBJ1-4

CDR3aa: ASSPDSYGYT
v_gene: TRBV6-6
j_gene: TRBJ1-2

CDR3aa: ASSSNSGVITDTQY
v_gene: TRBV5-1
j_gene: TRBJ2-3

CDR3aa: ASSLAGGAENEQF
v_gene: TRBV5-4
j_gene: TRBJ2-1

CDR3aa: ASSLGTGGLEQF
v_gene: TRBV7-2
j_gene: TRBJ2-1

CDR3aa: SVDRNYGYT
v_gene: TRBV29-1
j_gene: TRBJ1-2

CDR3aa: ASNPTLINQPQH
v_gene: TRBV19
j_gene: TRBJ1-5

CDR3aa: ASSPHSSGSIDEQF
v_gene: TRBV7-9
j_gene: TRBJ2-1

CDR3aa: ATSAPQGTTRTDTQY
v_gene: TRBV24-1
j_gene: TRBJ2-3

CDR3aa: ASSPIPGVRNYEQY
v_gene: TRBV18
j_gene: TRBJ2-7

CDR3aa: ASSKWTAGERYT
v_gene: TRBV5-1
j_gene: TRBJ1-2

CDR3aa: ASMAGTQETQY
v_gene: TRBV12-3/TRBV12-4
j_gene: TRBJ2-5

CDR3aa: AWSPRQGVSYGYT
v_gene: TRBV30
j_gene: TRBJ1-2

CDR3aa: ATSDRPGLYGYT
v_gene: TRBV24-1
j_gene: TRBJ1-2

CDR3aa: ASSAGDQPQH
v_gene: TRBV7-9
j_gene: TRBJ1-5

CDR3aa: ASSQGPGGFTPLH
v_gene: TRBV3-1/TRBV3-2
j_gene: TRBJ1-6

CDR3aa: ASSFGRGSRIAKNIQY
v_gene: TRBV7-2
j_gene: TRBJ2-4

CDR3aa: ASPTGTGFDEQF
v_gene: TRBV7-2
j_gene: TRBJ2-1

CDR3aa: ATSDTSVPPLDTQY
v_gene: TRBV24-1
j_gene: TRBJ2-3

CDR3aa: ASSLAGYGANVLT
v_gene: TRBV5-1
j_gene: TRBJ2-6

CDR3aa: AISPGETVGNTIY
v_gene: TRBV10-3
j_gene: TRBJ1-3

CDR3aa: ASSLVPPSALGSPLH
v_gene: TRBV11-2
j_gene: TRBJ1-6